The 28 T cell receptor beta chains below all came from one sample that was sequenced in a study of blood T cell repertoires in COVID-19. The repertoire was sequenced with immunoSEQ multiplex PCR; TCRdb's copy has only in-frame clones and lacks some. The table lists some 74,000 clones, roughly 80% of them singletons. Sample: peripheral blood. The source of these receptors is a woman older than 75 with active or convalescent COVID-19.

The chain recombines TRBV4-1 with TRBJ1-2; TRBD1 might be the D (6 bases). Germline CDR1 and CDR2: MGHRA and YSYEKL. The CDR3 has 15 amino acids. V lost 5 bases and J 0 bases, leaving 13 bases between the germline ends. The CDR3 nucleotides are TGCGCCAGCAGCGCTTGGACAGATCCTAACTATGGCTACACCTTC. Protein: CASSAWTDPNYGYTF.

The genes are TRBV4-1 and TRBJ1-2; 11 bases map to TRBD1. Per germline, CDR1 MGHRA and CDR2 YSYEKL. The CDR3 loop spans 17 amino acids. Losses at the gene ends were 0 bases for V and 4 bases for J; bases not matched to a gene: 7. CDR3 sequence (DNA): TGCGCCAGCAGCCAAGAAGGGAGGACAGGGGGCCCCTATGGCTACACCTTC. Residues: CASSQEGRTGGPYGYTF.

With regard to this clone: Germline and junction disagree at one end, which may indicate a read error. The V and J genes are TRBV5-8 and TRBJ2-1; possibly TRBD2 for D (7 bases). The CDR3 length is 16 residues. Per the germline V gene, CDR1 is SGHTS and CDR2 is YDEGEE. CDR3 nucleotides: TGTGCCAGCAGCCCTACGGGGAGGGGGGAGGACAATCAGCAGTTCTTC. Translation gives CASSPTGRGEDNQQFF.

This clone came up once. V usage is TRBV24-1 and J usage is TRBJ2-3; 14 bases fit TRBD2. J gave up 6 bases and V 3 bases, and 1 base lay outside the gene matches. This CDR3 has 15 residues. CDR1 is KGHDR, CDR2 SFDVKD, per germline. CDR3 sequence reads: CATSDRTSGRDTQYF. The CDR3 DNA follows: TGTGCCACCAGTGATCGGACTAGCGGGAGGGATACGCAGTATTTT.

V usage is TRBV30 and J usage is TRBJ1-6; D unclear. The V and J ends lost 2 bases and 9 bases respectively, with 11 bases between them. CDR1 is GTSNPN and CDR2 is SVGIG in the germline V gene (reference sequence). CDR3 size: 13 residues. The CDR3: CAWSLGGISPLHF. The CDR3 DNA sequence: TGTGCCTGGAGTCTTGGAGGGATTTCACCCCTCCACTTT.

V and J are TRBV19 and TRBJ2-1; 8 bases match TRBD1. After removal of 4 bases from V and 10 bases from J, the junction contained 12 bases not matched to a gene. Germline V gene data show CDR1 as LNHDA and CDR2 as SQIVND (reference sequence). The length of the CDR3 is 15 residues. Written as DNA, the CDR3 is TGTGCCAGTAGTAATGCAGGGGGCGTATTGGGGGAGCAGTTCTTC. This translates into CASSNAGGVLGEQFF.

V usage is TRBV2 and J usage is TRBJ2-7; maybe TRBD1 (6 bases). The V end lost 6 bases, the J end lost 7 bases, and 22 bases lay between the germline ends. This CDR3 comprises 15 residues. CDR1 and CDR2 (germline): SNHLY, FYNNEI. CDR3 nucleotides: TGTGCCAGCAGCGACTATCAGACAGGTCTGAGGGAGCAGTACTTC. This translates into CASSDYQTGLREQYF. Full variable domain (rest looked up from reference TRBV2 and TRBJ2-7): EPEVTQTPSHQVTQMGQEVILRCVPISNHLYFYWYRQILGQKVEFLVSFYNNEISEKSEIFDDQFSVERPDGSNFTLKIRSTKLEDSAMYFCASSDYQTGLREQYFGPGTRLTVT.

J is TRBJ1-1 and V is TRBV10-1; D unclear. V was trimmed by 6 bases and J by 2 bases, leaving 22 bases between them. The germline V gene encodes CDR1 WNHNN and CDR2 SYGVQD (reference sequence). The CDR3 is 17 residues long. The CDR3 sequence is CASRLAMGVGPNTEAFF. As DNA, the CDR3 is TGCGCCAGCAGGCTCGCTATGGGCGTGGGTCCAAACACTGAAGCTTTCTTT.

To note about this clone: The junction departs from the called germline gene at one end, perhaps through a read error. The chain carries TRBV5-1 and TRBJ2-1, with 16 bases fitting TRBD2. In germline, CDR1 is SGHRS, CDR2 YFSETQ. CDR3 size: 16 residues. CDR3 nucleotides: TGCGCCCGCAGCGGGACTAGCGGGGGGGCGGGCAATGAGCAGTTCTTC. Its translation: CARSGTSGGAGNEQFF.

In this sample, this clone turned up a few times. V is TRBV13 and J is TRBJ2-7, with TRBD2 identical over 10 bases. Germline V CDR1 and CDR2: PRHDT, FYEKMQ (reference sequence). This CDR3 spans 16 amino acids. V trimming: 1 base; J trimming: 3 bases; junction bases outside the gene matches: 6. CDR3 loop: CASSLALAGEGYEQYF. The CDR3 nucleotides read TGTGCCAGCAGCTTAGCCCTAGCGGGAGAGGGCTACGAGCAGTACTTC.

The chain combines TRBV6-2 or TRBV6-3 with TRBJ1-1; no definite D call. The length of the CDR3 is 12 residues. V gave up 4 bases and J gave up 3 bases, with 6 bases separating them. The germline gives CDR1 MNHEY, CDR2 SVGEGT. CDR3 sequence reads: CASSSVYTEAFF. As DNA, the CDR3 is TGTGCCAGCAGTTCGGTTTACACTGAAGCTTTCTTT.

The CDR3 nucleotides read TGTGCCAGCAGCCGTACACCTAGCGGGAGGTCCAATGAGCAGTTCTTC. Its translation is CASSRTPSGRSNEQFF. The chain recombines TRBV7-2 with TRBJ2-1, with 11 bases that match TRBD2. The CDR3 totals 16 residues. CDR1 is SGHTA, CDR2 FQGNSA, per germline. V shed 5 bases, J shed 6 bases, and the junction held 9 bases outside the gene matches.

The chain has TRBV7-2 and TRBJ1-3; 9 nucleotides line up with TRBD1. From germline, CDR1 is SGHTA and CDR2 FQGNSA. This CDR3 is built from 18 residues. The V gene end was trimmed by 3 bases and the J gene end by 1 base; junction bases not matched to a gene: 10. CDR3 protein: CASSFVRGQGISGNTIYF. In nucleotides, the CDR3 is TGTGCCAGCAGCTTCGTGAGAGGACAGGGGATTTCTGGAAACACCATATATTTT.

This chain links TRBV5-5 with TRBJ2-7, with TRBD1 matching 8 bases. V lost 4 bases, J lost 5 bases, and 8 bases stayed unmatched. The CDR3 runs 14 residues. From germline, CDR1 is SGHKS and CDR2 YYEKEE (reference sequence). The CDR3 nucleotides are TGTGCCAGCAGCCTCCGGACAGGGATACACGAGCAGTACTTC. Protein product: CASSLRTGIHEQYF.

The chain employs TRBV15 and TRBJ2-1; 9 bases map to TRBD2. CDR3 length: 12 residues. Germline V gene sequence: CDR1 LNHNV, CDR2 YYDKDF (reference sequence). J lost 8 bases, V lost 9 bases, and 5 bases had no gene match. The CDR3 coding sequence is TGTGCCACTACGGGACTAGCCTATGAGCAGTTCTTC. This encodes CATTGLAYEQFF.

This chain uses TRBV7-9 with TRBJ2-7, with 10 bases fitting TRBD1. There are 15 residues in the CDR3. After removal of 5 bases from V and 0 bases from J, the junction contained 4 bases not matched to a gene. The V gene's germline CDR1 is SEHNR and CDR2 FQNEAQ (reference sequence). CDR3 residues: CASSPGQGFSYEQYF. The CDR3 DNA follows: TGTGCCAGCAGCCCGGGACAGGGGTTCTCCTACGAGCAGTACTTC.

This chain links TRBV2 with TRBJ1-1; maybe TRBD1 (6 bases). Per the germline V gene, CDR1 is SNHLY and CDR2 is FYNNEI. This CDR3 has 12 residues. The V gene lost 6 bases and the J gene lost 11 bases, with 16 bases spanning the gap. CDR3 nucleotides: TGTGCCAGCAGGAGGCTGGGACAACGGGCTTTCTTT. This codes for CASRRLGQRAFF.

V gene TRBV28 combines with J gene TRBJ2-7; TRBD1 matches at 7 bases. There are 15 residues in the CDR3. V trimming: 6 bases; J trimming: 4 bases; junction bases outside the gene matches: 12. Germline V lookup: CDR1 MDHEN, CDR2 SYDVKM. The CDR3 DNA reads TGTGCCAGCAGAGACAGGGTGGCCTCTAGGTACGAGCAGTACTTC. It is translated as CASRDRVASRYEQYF.

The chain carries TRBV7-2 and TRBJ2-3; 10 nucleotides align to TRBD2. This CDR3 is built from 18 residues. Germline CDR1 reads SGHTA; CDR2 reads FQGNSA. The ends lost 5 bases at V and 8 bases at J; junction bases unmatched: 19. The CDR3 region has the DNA TGTGCCAGCAGCGGAAGCCTACTAGCGGGGCCGCGACATGGTACGCAGTATTTT. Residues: CASSGSLLAGPRHGTQYF.

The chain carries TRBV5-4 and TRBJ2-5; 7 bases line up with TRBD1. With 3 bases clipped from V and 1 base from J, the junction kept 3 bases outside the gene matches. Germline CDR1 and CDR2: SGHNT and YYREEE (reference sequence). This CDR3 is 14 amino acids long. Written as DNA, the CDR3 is TGTGCCAGCAGCTCACAGGGGCGCCAAGAGACCCAGTACTTC. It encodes CASSSQGRQETQYF. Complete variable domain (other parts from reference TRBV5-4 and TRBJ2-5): ETGVTQSPTHLIKTRGQQVTLRCSSQSGHNTVSWYQQALGQGPQFIFQYYREEENGRGNFPPRFSGLQFPNYSSELNVNALELDDSALYLCASSSQGRQETQYFGPGTRLLVL.

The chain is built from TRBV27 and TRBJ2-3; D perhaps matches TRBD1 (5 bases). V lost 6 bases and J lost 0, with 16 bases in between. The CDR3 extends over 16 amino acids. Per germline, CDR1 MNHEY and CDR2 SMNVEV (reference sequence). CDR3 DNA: TGTGCCAGCAGGCCCCGCAGGGCTACTAGCACAGATACGCAGTATTTT. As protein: CASRPRRATSTDTQYF.

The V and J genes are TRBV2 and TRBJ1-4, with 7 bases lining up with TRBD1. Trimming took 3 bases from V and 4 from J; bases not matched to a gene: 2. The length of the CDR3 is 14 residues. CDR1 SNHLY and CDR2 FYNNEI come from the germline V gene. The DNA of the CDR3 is TGTGCCAGCAGTGATCAGGGGGATAATGAAAAACTGTTTTTT. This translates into CASSDQGDNEKLFF.

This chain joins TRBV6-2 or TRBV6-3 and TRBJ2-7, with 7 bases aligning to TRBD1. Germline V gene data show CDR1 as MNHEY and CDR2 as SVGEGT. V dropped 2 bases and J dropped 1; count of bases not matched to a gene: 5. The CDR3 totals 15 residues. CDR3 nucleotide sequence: TGTGCCAGCAGTTACGGTTGGGACAGATCCTACGAGCAGTACTTC. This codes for CASSYGWDRSYEQYF.

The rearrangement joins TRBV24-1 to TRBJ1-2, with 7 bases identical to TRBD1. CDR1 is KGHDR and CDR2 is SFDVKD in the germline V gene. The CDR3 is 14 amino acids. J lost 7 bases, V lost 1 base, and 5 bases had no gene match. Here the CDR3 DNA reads TGTGCCACCAGTGATTTTAAGGGGGCAAGTGGCTACACCTTC. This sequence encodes CATSDFKGASGYTF.

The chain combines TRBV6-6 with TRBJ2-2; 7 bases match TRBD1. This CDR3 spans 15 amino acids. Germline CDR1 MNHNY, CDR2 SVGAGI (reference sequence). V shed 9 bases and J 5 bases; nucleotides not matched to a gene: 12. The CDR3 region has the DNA TGTGCCAGTAGAGGGGGCGGACAGAGAACCGGGGAGCTGTTTTTT. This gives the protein CASRGGGQRTGELFF.

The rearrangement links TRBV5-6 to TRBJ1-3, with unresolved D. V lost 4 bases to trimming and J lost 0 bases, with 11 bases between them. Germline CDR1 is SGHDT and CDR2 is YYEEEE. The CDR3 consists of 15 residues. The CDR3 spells CASSLGWSSGNTIYF. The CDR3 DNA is TGTGCCAGCAGCCTCGGGTGGAGCTCTGGAAACACCATATATTTT.

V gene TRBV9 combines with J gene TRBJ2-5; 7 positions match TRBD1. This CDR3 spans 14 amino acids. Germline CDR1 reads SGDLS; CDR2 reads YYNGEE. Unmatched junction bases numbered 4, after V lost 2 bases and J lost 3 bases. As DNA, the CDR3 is TGTGCCAGCAGCGTGGGACAGAGTAAAGAGACCCAGTACTTC. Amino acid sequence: CASSVGQSKETQYF.

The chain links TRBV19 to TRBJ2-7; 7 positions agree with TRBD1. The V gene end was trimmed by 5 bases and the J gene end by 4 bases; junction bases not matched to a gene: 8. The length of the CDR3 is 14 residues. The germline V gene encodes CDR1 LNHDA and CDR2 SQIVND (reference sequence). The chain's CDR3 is CASSPGTVGYEQYF. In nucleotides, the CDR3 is TGTGCCAGTAGTCCGGGGACAGTAGGATACGAGCAGTACTTC.